This T cell receptor (beta chain) was sequenced for a study of cytomegalovirus exposure and HLA in healthy donors. Findings and limits, study-wide: The dataset shows that most TCR sequences were rare, while some public TCRs occurred in many donors.

Sequencing used immunoSEQ multiplex PCR; TCRdb keeps in-frame clones, though not all of them. Of roughly 59,000 clones in the sample, about 92% were seen once. Details on this clone: Antigen specificity is unknown.

The sample comprised PBMCs. The sequence came from a young man in good health and CMV-seropositive.

CDR3 DNA sequence: TGCACCAGCAGCCAAGATCAGGGGGGAGAGGGGAAAGGGGTGACTAGCACAGATACGCAGTATTTT. Translating gives CTSSQDQGGEGKGVTSTDTQYF. The V and J genes are TRBV1 and TRBJ2-3; TRBD1 is the table's D call and was not checked against the DNA. TRBV1 corresponds to a pseudogene. The CDR3 consists of 22 residues.